This TCR beta chain was found in a study of spatial heterogeneity in lung cancer. The time point denotes: sample taken at primary tumor resection. This clonotype was seen ten or more times. Germline values: CDR1 LNHDA, CDR2 SQIVND (reference sequence). J gave up 2 bases and V 7 bases, and 8 bases lay outside the gene matches. The CDR3 has 15 residues. Unique molecular identifiers tagged every individual TCR cDNA molecule. Using its own MiXCR run on the 5' RACE reads, TCRdb lists one record per CDR3 protein. The repertoire holds about 22,000 distinct CDR3 sequences, over 5.5% seen once, with about 32% in the top ten.

The gene calls are TRBV19 and TRBJ2-3, with 8 bases identical to TRBD2. The receptor was derived from a male donor with early-stage non-small cell lung cancer. The specimen comprised PBMCs, sampled at surgery. CDR3 in amino acids: CASTRAGALTDTQYF. The CDR3 DNA reads TGTGCCAGTACCCGAGCGGGGGCCCTCACAGATACGCAGTATTTT.